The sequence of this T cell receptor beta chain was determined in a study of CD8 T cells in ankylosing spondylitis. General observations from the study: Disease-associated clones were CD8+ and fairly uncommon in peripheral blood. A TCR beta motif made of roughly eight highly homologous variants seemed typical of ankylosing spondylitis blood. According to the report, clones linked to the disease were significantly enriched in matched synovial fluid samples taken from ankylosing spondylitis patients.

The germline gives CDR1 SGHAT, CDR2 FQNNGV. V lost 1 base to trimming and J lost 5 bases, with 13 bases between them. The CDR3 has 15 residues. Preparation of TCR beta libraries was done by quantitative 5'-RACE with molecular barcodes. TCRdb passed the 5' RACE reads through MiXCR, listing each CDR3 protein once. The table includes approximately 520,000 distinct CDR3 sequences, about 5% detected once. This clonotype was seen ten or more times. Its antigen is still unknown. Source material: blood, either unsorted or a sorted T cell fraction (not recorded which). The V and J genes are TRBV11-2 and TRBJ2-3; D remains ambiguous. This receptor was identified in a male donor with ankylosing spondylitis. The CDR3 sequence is CASSLGPAIRDTQYF. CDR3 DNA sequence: TGTGCCAGCAGCTTAGGGCCAGCGATCAGAGATACGCAGTATTTT.